This T cell receptor beta chain was identified in a study of blood T cell repertoires in COVID-19. Study summary: In each case, the material was cDNA or gDNA derived from T cells, B-cell-depleted T cells, or PBMCs.

Authors' methods: Reference gene primer amplification in the assay estimated nucleated cell counts. TCRdb keeps only in-frame clones here, not all; method: immunoSEQ multiplex PCR. V and J calls and clone size come straight from that table; D and trimming were deduced from the DNA. Of 250,000 to 300,000 clones listed, about 89% are singletons. The trim removed 3 bases at V and 3 bases at J, leaving 3 bases unmatched. CDR1 and CDR2 from the germline V gene are MGHDK and SYGVNS. The CDR3 length is 14 residues. Cohort 3 donors counted as recovered after two negative PCRs, clearance, or resolved symptoms.

The receptor comes from a woman aged 40 to 50 who had recovered from COVID-19. This sequence joins TRBV25-1 and TRBJ2-3, with 7 bases aligning to TRBD1. Source material: PBMCs or T cells enriched from blood (not recorded which). The CDR3 sequence: CASSDTGVTDTQYF. The CDR3, as DNA: TGTGCCAGCAGTGACACAGGGGTGACAGATACGCAGTATTTT.